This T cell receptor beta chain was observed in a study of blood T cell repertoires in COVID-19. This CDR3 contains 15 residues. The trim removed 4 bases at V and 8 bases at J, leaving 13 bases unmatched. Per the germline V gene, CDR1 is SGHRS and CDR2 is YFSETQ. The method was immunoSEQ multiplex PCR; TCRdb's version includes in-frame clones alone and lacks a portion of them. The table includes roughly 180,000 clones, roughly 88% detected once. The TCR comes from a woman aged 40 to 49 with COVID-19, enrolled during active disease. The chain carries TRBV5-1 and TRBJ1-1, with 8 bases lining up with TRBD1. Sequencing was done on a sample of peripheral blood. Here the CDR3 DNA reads TGCGCCAGCAGCCAGACAGGGGAAGGGCTTGGAGAAGCTTTCTTT. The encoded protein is CASSQTGEGLGEAFF. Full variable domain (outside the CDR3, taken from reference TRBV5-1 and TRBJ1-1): KAGVTQTPRYLIKTRGQQVTLSCSPISGHRSVSWYQQTPGQGLQFLFEYFSETQRNKGNFPGRFSGRQFSNSRSEMNVSTLELGDSALYLCASSQTGEGLGEAFFGQGTRLTVV.